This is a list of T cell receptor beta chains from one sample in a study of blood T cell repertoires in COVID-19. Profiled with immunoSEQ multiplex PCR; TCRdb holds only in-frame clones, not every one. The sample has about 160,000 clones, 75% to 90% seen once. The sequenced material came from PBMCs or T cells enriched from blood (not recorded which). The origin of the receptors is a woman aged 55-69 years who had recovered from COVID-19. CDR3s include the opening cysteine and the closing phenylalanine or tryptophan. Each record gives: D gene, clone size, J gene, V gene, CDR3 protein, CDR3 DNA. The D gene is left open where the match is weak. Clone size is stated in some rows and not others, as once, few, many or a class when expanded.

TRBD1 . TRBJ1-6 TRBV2 CASKFPGQGTSPLHF TGTGCCAGCAAATTCCCGGGACAGGGAACTTCACCCCTCCACTTT
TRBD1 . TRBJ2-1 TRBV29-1 CSSPGQGYYNEQFF TGCAGCAGCCCGGGACAGGGGTATTACAATGAGCAGTTCTTC
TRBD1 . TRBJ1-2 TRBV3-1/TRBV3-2 CASSRGQGALDGYTF TGTGCCAGCAGCAGAGGACAGGGGGCTTTGGATGGCTACACCTTC
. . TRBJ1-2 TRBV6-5 CASSLRGGSIYGYTF TGTGCCAGCAGTCTCCGGGGAGGCAGTATCTATGGCTACACCTTC
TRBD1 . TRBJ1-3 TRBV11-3 CASSAFGTVGNTIYF TGTGCCAGCAGCGCATTCGGGACAGTAGGAAACACCATATATTTT
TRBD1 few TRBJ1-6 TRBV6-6 CASSYETGISNSPLHF TGTGCCAGCAGTTATGAGACAGGGATAAGTAATTCACCCCTCCACTTT
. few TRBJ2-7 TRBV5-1 CASSGGQDYEQYF TGCGCCAGCAGTGGGGGACAAGACTACGAGCAGTACTTC
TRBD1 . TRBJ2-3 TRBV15 CATSRAPDRAGDTQYF TGTGCCACCAGCAGAGCCCCCGACAGGGCAGGGGATACGCAGTATTTT
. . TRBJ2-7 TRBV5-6 CASSLSVGLEQYF TGTGCCAGCAGCTTGTCGGTGGGGCTCGAGCAGTACTTC
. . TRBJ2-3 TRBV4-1 CASSQDLLGTDTQYF TGCGCCAGCAGCCAAGATTTACTGGGCACAGATACGCAGTATTTT
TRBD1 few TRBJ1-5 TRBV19 CASKNRQGDSNQPQHF TGTGCCAGTAAAAACCGACAGGGGGATAGCAATCAGCCCCAGCATTTT
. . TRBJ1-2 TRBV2 CASRTQAYGYTF TGTGCCAGCAGGACACAGGCCTATGGCTACACCTTC
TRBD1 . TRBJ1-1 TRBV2 CASTRDRLDTEAFF TGTGCCAGCACCCGGGACAGACTAGACACTGAAGCTTTCTTT
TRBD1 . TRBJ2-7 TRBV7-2 CASSFSGTGGEQYF TGTGCCAGCAGCTTTTCCGGGACAGGGGGCGAGCAGTACTTC
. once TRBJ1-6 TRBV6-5 CASSLSGVPLHF TGTGCCAGCAGTTTATCAGGGGTTCCCCTCCACTTT
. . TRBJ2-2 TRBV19 CASSTQGAGAGELFF TGTGCCAGTAGCACCCAGGGGGCGGGGGCCGGGGAGCTGTTTTTT
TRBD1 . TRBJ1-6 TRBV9 CASSVVDRANSPLHF TGTGCCAGCAGCGTAGTTGACAGGGCTAATTCACCCCTCCACTTT